The 4 T cell receptor beta chains presented below share a single source sample, sequenced in a study of blood T cells in healthy people across ages. For the second PCR, which ran for about 7 to 11 cycles, a sample-barcoded 5' primer and a J-beta primer mix were used. In TCRdb, the 5' RACE reads were re-called with MiXCR into one record per CDR3 protein. The sample comprises 1,100,000 or so distinct CDR3 sequences, under 55% of which are singletons, and 15% to 20% rests with the top ten. Sequenced material: blood. The receptors shown here come from a woman in her fifties or sixties in good health.

This clonotype appeared a few times. CDR3 DNA sequence: TGCAGTGCTAGATATGGGGCACAAGAGACCCAGTACTTC. Encoded protein: CSARYGAQETQYF. The chain recombines TRBV20-1 with TRBJ2-5, with a possible D match to TRBD1 (5 bases). This CDR3 is built from 13 residues. V lost 2 bases, J lost 2 bases, and 9 bases lay in between. Germline lookup yields CDR1 DFQATT and CDR2 SNEGSKA (reference sequence).

This chain links TRBV5-1 with TRBJ2-1, with a possible D match to TRBD2 (5 bases). The CDR3 consists of 16 residues. The germline V gene has CDR1 SGHRS and CDR2 YFSETQ. V was cut by 2 bases and J by 8 bases, with 20 bases left in between. The CDR3 region is CASSFPRASPPDEQFF. For the CDR3, the DNA is TGCGCCAGCAGCTTCCCGCGGGCTAGCCCGCCGGATGAGCAGTTCTTC.

This chain connects TRBV9 to TRBJ1-1; maybe TRBD1 (5 bases). Germline V lookup: CDR1 SGDLS, CDR2 YYNGEE. This CDR3 has 18 residues. V lost 0 bases and J lost 3, with 21 bases in between. Written as DNA, the CDR3 is TGTGCCAGCAGCGTAGAAGGAGTGCCTGGACTGGGGGACACTGAAGCTTTCTTT. Translated, it gives CASSVEGVPGLGDTEAFF.

The chain joins TRBV5-6 to TRBJ2-1, with D uncertain. The CDR3 loop spans 13 amino acids. In germline, CDR1 is SGHDT, CDR2 YYEEEE. Trimming took off 4 bases at V and 8 bases at J, with 13 bases between the two ends. The CDR3 sequence: CASSLDVGDEQFF. CDR3 in DNA: TGTGCCAGCAGCCTAGACGTCGGCGATGAGCAGTTCTTC. Together with reference TRBV5-6 and TRBJ2-1, the CDR3 gives the full variable domain: DAGVTQSPTHLIKTRGQQVTLRCSPKSGHDTVSWYQQALGQGPQFIFQYYEEEERQRGNFPDRFSGHQFPNYSSELNVNALLLGDSALYLCASSLDVGDEQFFGPGTRLTVL.